Each of the 28 T cell receptor beta chains below was sequenced from the same sample in a study of T cells in Graves' hyperthyroidism and ophthalmopathy. Amplification targeted TCR beta CDR3 regions from RNA transcripts. Initially, a first-round RT-PCR of the TCR CDR3 employed the HTBI primer set. In TCRdb, the multiplex PCR reads were re-called with MiXCR into one record per CDR3 protein. The data contain hundreds of thousands of distinct CDR3 sequences, about 19% of them singletons. Specimen: blood. The receptors shown here come from a man aged 50 to 60 with Graves' ophthalmopathy.

This clonotype has a count of ten or more. The genes are TRBV18 and TRBJ1-2; 10 bases match TRBD1. The CDR3 sequence is 14 residues long. Germline CDR1 reads KGHSH; CDR2 reads LQKENI. J was trimmed by 8 bases and V by 2 bases; bases with no gene match: 5. CDR3 sequence (DNA): TGTGCCAGCTCACCAACCGGGACAGGGGTCGGCTACACCTTC. Its protein is CASSPTGTGVGYTF.

The chain employs TRBV6-6 and TRBJ2-6, with unresolved D. The ends were cut back, 0 bases at V and 0 bases at J, with 3 bases in the middle. The CDR3 covers 15 residues. From germline, CDR1 is MNHNY and CDR2 SVGAGI (reference sequence). In DNA form, the CDR3 reads TGTGCCAGCAGTTACTCGAACTCTGGGGCCAACGTCCTGACTTTC. This codes for CASSYSNSGANVLTF.

Turning to this clonotype: A clone one base away is much larger, so this may be a read error. This chain links TRBV2 with TRBJ2-5, with D hard to call. Germline CDR1 is SNHLY and CDR2 is FYNNEI. The CDR3 has 15 residues. The CDR3 bases are TGTGCCAGCAGTGAAGGTGATCGGGCCCAAGAGACCCGGTACTTC. It specifies CASSEGDRAQETRYF. Combining the CDR3 with reference TRBV2 and TRBJ2-5 gives the whole variable domain EPEVTQTPSHQVTQMGQEVILRCVPISNHLYFYWYRQILGQKVEFLVSFYNNEISEKSEIFDDQFSVERPDGSNFTLKIRSTKLEDSAMYFCASSEGDRAQETRYFGPGTRLLVL.

V usage is TRBV9 and J usage is TRBJ2-2, with D unclear. Germline V gene data show CDR1 as SGDLS and CDR2 as YYNGEE. With 3 bases removed from V and 4 bases from J, the gap between germline ends came to 7 bases. This CDR3 is 13 amino acids long. As DNA, the CDR3 is TGTGCCAGCAGCGGCCGTTCCACCGGGGAGCTGTTTTTT. As protein: CASSGRSTGELFF.

At least ten counts were recorded for this clonotype. This chain's CDR3 is CASSLGPQGPNTGELFF. CDR3 nucleotide sequence: TGCGCCAGCAGCTTGGGGCCCCAGGGGCCGAACACCGGGGAGCTGTTTTTT. The chain has TRBV5-1 and TRBJ2-2, with a tentative D call TRBD1 (6 bases). This CDR3 has 17 residues. V dropped 0 bases and J dropped 0 bases, with 12 bases sitting between them. Germline assignment: CDR1 SGHRS and CDR2 YFSETQ.

This clonotype appeared a few times. This chain uses TRBV6-2 or TRBV6-3 with TRBJ2-7; D is possibly TRBD2 (5 bases). The germline V and J ends were trimmed by 6 bases and 2 bases, with 14 bases remaining between them. CDR1 is MNHEY and CDR2 is SVGEGT in the germline V gene. The CDR3 runs to 14 residues. The CDR3 nucleotides are TGTGCCAGCAGGGGTACTAGGGCCCCCTACGAGCAGTACTTC. This gives the protein CASRGTRAPYEQYF.

The table lists this clonotype with a few counts. J is TRBJ1-5 and V is TRBV6-2 or TRBV6-3; 7 positions agree with TRBD1. This CDR3 is 14 amino acids long. The germline V gene has CDR1 MNHEY and CDR2 SVGEGT. The V segment lost 6 bases and the J segment 6 bases; nucleotides outside the gene matches: 8. CDR3 DNA sequence: TGTGCCAGCAGATCCAAGACAGGGACTCAGCCCCAGCATTTT. This encodes CASRSKTGTQPQHF.

A note on this clonotype: Lacking the conserved final phenylalanine or tryptophan, this CDR3 likely reflects a read error. The chain links TRBV30 to TRBJ2-7, with TRBD2 matching 7 bases. J gave up 2 bases and V 3 bases, and 10 bases lay outside the gene matches. Germline loops: CDR1 GTSNPN, CDR2 SVGIG (reference sequence). This CDR3 contains 15 residues. The chain's CDR3 is CAWSPGGAGAYEQYL. In DNA, the CDR3 is TGTGCCTGGAGCCCCGGTGGTGCGGGGGCCTACGAGCAGTACCTC.

This clonotype was picked up a small number of times. The chain combines TRBV13 with TRBJ2-1; 8 bases line up with TRBD2. This CDR3 has 16 amino acids. V shed 0 bases, J shed 6 bases, and the junction held 7 bases outside the gene matches. From germline, CDR1 is PRHDT and CDR2 FYEKMQ (reference sequence). CDR3 DNA sequence: TGTGCCAGCAGCTTAGGGCCAGCGGGAGCACGCAATGAGCAGTTCTTC. It codes for CASSLGPAGARNEQFF.

This clonotype appeared many times. V and J are TRBV9 and TRBJ2-1, with 7 bases identical to TRBD2. The germline CDR1 and CDR2 sequences are SGDLS and YYNGEE. The J segment lost 7 bases and the V segment lost 3 bases, leaving 4 bases of the junction unmatched. The length of the CDR3 is 13 residues. In DNA form, the CDR3 reads TGTGCCAGCAGCGCGACTAGCCTTAATGAGCAGTTCTTC. Protein product: CASSATSLNEQFF. Together with reference TRBV9 and TRBJ2-1, the CDR3 gives the full variable domain: DSGVTQTPKHLITATGQRVTLRCSPRSGDLSVYWYQQSLDQGLQFLIQYYNGEERAKGNILERFSAQQFPDLHSELNLSSLELGDSALYFCASSATSLNEQFFGPGTRLTVL.

This clonotype was seen ten or more times. This chain joins TRBV6-1 and TRBJ2-1, with TRBD2 matching over 13 bases. CDR3 size: 15 residues. The trim removed 5 bases at V and 7 bases at J, leaving 5 bases unmatched. Germline CDR1 reads MNHNS; CDR2 reads SASEGT. CDR3 sequence (DNA): TGTGCCAGCAGTCAGACTAGCGGGAGGTGGAATGAGCAGTTCTTC. Protein: CASSQTSGRWNEQFF.

As concerns this clonotype: A much larger clonotype is one base distant, so this may be a read error. The chain employs TRBV7-8 and TRBJ2-7; D is uncertain. Germline CDR1 reads SGHVS; CDR2 reads FQNEAQ. Between the trimmed V and J ends, which lost 1 base and 7 bases, there was a span of 11 bases. The CDR3 is 13 residues long. The CDR3 spells CASSLGRSAEQYF. The CDR3 DNA reads TGTGCCAGCAGCTTAGGACGGAGCGCGGAGCAGTACTTC.

This clonotype appeared many times. The chain employs TRBV2 and TRBJ2-5; D unresolved. V dropped 3 bases and J dropped 4 bases, with 9 bases sitting between them. Germline CDR1 reads SNHLY; CDR2 reads FYNNEI. The CDR3 is 13 residues long. CDR3 amino acids: CASSDGRAETQYF. CDR3 nucleotides: TGTGCCAGCAGTGATGGTAGGGCAGAGACCCAGTACTTC.

Many counts were recorded for this clonotype. The J gene is TRBJ2-7, the V gene TRBV28; D unresolved. Trimming removed 8 bases at V and 2 bases at J, with 16 bases between. CDR1 is MDHEN, CDR2 SYDVKM, per germline. The CDR3 runs to 14 residues. CDR3 DNA sequence: TGTGCCAGCCCGTTAGGGCAAACTGCCTACGAGCAGTACTTC. Encoded protein: CASPLGQTAYEQYF.

There are many counts of this clonotype. The V gene is TRBV20-1, the J gene TRBJ1-2; possible D gene TRBD1, 5 bases. This CDR3 has 15 residues. Germline V gene sequence: CDR1 DFQATT, CDR2 SNEGSKA (reference sequence). V was clipped by 0 bases and J by 0 bases, with 11 bases between them. CDR3 sequence reads: CSARDRQRANYGYTF. The CDR3 nucleotides read TGCAGTGCTAGAGATAGACAGCGAGCTAACTATGGCTACACCTTC.

This clonotype was observed at least ten times. The V call is TRBV27, the J call TRBJ1-5; no reliable D call. There are 15 residues in the CDR3. Germline loops: CDR1 MNHEY, CDR2 SMNVEV (reference sequence). Between the trimmed V and J ends, which lost 7 bases and 3 bases, there was a span of 16 bases. The CDR3 protein is CASNQDANPNQPQHF. DNA of the CDR3: TGTGCCAGCAACCAGGACGCAAACCCCAATCAGCCCCAGCATTTT.

This clonotype was detected only a few times. At one of its ends the junction is not consistent with the germline gene, which may arise from a read error. The chain employs TRBV7-7 and TRBJ2-2; 11 bases match TRBD2. The CDR3 has 15 amino acids. Per germline, CDR1 SSHAT and CDR2 FNYEAQ (reference sequence). CDR3 sequence reads: CASSFSLAGAGELFF. The CDR3 DNA reads as TGTGCTAGCAGCTTTTCACTAGCGGGAGCCGGGGAGCTGTTTTTT.

This chain uses TRBV7-3 with TRBJ1-5, with no clear D. CDR3 length: 19 amino acids. Trimming pared 3 bases from V and 7 bases from J, leaving 28 bases between. CDR1 and CDR2 (germline): SGHTA, FQGTGA. The DNA for the CDR3 is TGTGCCAGCAGCTTCGCCCGGGGTCCAGGAAATGTTTTACTGCAGCCCCAGCATTTT. Translating gives CASSFARGPGNVLLQPQHF.

This clonotype was seen more than once but under ten times. The chain employs TRBV19 and TRBJ1-1, with 12 bases aligning to TRBD1. With V trimmed by 6 bases and J by 5 bases, 7 bases remained unmatched. The CDR3 is made up of 15 amino acids. The germline CDR1 and CDR2 sequences are LNHDA and SQIVND (reference sequence). The CDR3 is CASRGQGARGTEAFF. The CDR3 nucleotides are TGTGCCAGTAGGGGACAGGGGGCGCGAGGAACTGAAGCTTTCTTT.

This clonotype was counted many times. The chain links TRBV5-6 to TRBJ1-1; D is unresolved. This CDR3 has 12 amino acids. Trimming removed 1 base from V and 7 bases from J, with 8 bases in between. Germline CDR1 SGHDT, CDR2 YYEEEE. In DNA form, the CDR3 reads TGTGCCAGCAGCTTGTCAAAGTTTGAAGCTTTCTTT. Its protein is CASSLSKFEAFF.

V and J are TRBV7-9 and TRBJ1-2; perhaps TRBD1 as D (5 bases). CDR1 SEHNR and CDR2 FQNEAQ come from the germline V gene (reference sequence). The V end was cut by 6 bases, the J end by 0 bases, with 11 bases between. There are 14 residues in the CDR3. CDR3 sequence reads: CASSQDTANYGYTF. In DNA, the CDR3 is TGTGCCAGCAGTCAGGACACGGCTAACTATGGCTACACCTTC.

This clonotype was detected many times. V is TRBV5-1 and J is TRBJ2-7; D possibly corresponds to TRBD2 (5 bases). V lost 0 bases, J lost 4 bases, and 11 bases lay in between. This CDR3 has 14 amino acids. The germline CDR1 and CDR2 sequences are SGHRS and YFSETQ. The CDR3 nucleotides read TGCGCCAGCAGCTTGGGACACCCGGGGTACGAGCAGTACTTC. Translated: CASSLGHPGYEQYF.

This clonotype has a handful of counts. This sequence joins TRBV3-1 and TRBJ2-7; D gene uncertain. The germline V gene has CDR1 LGHDT and CDR2 YNNKEL (reference sequence). The CDR3 is 14 residues long. The V and J ends lost 2 bases and 0 bases respectively, with 8 bases between them. In DNA, the CDR3 is TGTGCCAGCAGCCAAAAACGGGCCTCCTACGAGCAGTACTTC. Encoded protein: CASSQKRASYEQYF.

This clonotype was seen ten or more times. This chain connects TRBV7-8 to TRBJ2-1; TRBD2 agrees at 9 bases. The germline gives CDR1 SGHVS, CDR2 FQNEAQ. Trimming cost V 4 bases and J 2 bases; bases outside gene matches: 3. The CDR3 has 15 residues. CDR3 DNA: TGTGCCAGCAGCTCGTCTAGCGGGGCCTACAATGAGCAGTTCTTC. Translation gives CASSSSSGAYNEQFF.

This clonotype was picked up many times. The CDR3 protein is CASSPSGTTTDTQYF. The CDR3 DNA sequence: TGTGCCAGCAGTCCAAGCGGGACTACCACAGATACGCAGTATTTT. The genes are TRBV28 and TRBJ2-3, with 7 bases fitting TRBD2. This CDR3 region has 15 residues. The ends lost 5 bases at V and 2 bases at J; junction bases unmatched: 7. The V gene's germline CDR1 is MDHEN and CDR2 SYDVKM.

This clonotype was recorded many times. This chain connects TRBV11-2 to TRBJ2-2, with 12 bases that match TRBD1. Germline V gene data show CDR1 as SGHAT and CDR2 as FQNNGV. J was trimmed by 4 bases and V by 5 bases; bases with no gene match: 5. CDR3 length: 16 residues. The CDR3 region has the DNA TGTGCCAGCAGCCGGGGACAGGGGGCGCGCACCGGGGAGCTGTTTTTT. Translation: CASSRGQGARTGELFF.

This clonotype was observed a few times. This rearrangement joins TRBV4-1 to TRBJ1-5; D might be TRBD1 (5 bases). The CDR3 is 16 amino acids. V lost 4 bases and J lost 1, with 14 bases in between. The germline V gene has CDR1 MGHRA and CDR2 YSYEKL. The CDR3 loop is CASSPLGGGSNQPQHF. CDR3 nucleotide sequence: TGCGCCAGCAGCCCCCTCGGGGGGGGGAGCAATCAGCCCCAGCATTTT.

The gene calls are TRBV28 and TRBJ1-1; weak D call: TRBD1 (6 bases). V was trimmed by 3 bases and J by 8 bases, leaving 16 bases between them. The germline V gene encodes CDR1 MDHEN and CDR2 SYDVKM. The CDR3 sequence is 14 residues long. CDR3 amino acids: CASSFGTLGVEAFF. In nucleotides, the CDR3 is TGTGCCAGCAGTTTTGGGACACTGGGAGTGGAAGCTTTCTTT.